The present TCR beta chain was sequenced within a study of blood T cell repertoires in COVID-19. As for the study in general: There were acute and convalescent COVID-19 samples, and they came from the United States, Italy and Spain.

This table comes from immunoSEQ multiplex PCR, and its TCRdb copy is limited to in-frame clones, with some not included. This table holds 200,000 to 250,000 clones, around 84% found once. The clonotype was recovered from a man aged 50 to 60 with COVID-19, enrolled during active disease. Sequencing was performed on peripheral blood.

CDR3 sequence (DNA): TGTGCCAGCAGCTTAGATTCTAGACCTCGTATCACAGATACGCAGTATTTT. Residues: CASSLDSRPRITDTQYF. This chain uses TRBV11-2 with TRBJ2-3; no clear D gene. The V gene lost 0 bases and the J gene lost 2 bases, with 15 bases spanning the gap. The CDR3 length is 17 residues. Germline V CDR1 and CDR2: SGHAT, FQNNGV. Complete variable domain (other parts from reference TRBV11-2 and TRBJ2-3): EAGVAQSPRYKIIEKRQSVAFWCNPISGHATLYWYQQILGQGPKLLIQFQNNGVVDDSQLPKDRFSAERLKGVDSTLKIQPAKLEDSAVYLCASSLDSRPRITDTQYFGPGTRLTVL.